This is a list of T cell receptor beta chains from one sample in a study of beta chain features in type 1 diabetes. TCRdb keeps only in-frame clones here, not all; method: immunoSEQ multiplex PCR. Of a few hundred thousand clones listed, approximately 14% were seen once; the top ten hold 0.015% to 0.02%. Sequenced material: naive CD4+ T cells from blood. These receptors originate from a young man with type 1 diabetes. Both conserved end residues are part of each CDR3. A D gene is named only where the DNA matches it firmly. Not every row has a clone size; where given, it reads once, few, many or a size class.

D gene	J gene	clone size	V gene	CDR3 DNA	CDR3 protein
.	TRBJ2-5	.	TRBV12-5	TGTGCTAGTGCCCCGTGGGGCGCAGAGACCCAGTACTTC	CASAPWGAETQYF
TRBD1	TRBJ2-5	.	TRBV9	TGTGCCAGCAGCATCAGTCCGACAGGGGCAGAGACCCAGTACTTC	CASSISPTGAETQYF
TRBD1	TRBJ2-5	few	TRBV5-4	TGTGCCAGCAGCGCGGACAGGCTCCAAGAGACCCAGTACTTC	CASSADRLQETQYF
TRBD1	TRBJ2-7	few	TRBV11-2	TGTGCCAGCAGCTTGGGACAGACCTACGAGCAGTACTTC	CASSLGQTYEQYF
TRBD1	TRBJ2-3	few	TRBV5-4	TGTGCCAGCAGCCCGACAGGGGGCGACAGAGCAGATACGCAGTATTTT	CASSPTGGDRADTQYF
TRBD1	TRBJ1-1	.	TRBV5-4	TGTGCCAGCAGCTTGGGACAGGGGGCGACTGAAGCTTTCTTT	CASSLGQGATEAFF
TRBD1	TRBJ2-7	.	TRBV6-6	TGTGCCAGCAGCCCTCCGACAGGGACAACCTACGAGCAGTACTTC	CASSPPTGTTYEQYF
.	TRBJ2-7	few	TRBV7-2	TGTGCCAGCAGCTTAGGTCGGGCCTACGAGCAGTACTTC	CASSLGRAYEQYF
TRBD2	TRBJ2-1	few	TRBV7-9	TGTGCCAGCAGCCCCCGCGGAGCGGGGGGGTGGTATGAGCAGTTCTTC	CASSPRGAGGWYEQFF
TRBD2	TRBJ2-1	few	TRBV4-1	TGCGCCAGCAGCCCGTGGGCTACCGGGACTAGCGGAAGTAATGAGCAGTTCTTC	CASSPWATGTSGSNEQFF
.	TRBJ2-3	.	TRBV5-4	TGTGCCAGCAGTACCTCCCCAGGGAAGTCCGCAGATACGCAGTATTTT	CASSTSPGKSADTQYF
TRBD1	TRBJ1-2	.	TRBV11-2	TGTGCCAGCAGCCTATCGACAGGGAGCTATGGCTACACCTTC	CASSLSTGSYGYTF
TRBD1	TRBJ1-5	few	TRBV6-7	TGTGCCAGCAGTTCCGGACAGGGCAGCAATCAGCCCCAGCATTTT	CASSSGQGSNQPQHF
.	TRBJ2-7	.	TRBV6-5	TGTGCCAGCGCCTCCGGAGGGAAGCCCTCCTACGAGCAGTACTTC	CASASGGKPSYEQYF
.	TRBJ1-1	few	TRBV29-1	TGCAGCGTTGAACGGGGAGGATTCAGTGAAGCTTTCTTT	CSVERGGFSEAFF
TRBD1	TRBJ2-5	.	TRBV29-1	TGCAGCGTTGGACTGACAGGGGGAGAGACCCAGTACTTC	CSVGLTGGETQYF
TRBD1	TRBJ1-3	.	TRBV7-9	TGTGCCAGCAGCTTTCCCGGGACAGGGAAGGGGGCTGGAAACACCATATATTTT	CASSFPGTGKGAGNTIYF
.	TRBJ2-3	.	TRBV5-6	TGTGCCAGCAGCTTGAACAGGCCCACAGATACGCAGTATTTT	CASSLNRPTDTQYF
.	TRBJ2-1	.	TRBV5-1	TGCGCCAGCAGCTTGGCTAGCTCCAATGAGCAGTTCTTC	CASSLASSNEQFF
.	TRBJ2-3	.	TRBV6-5	TGTGCCAGCAGTTATTGGGGTGGCGGGGATACGCAGTATTTT	CASSYWGGGDTQYF
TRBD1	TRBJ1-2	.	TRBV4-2	TGTGCCAGCAGCCAGGGAAGGGGGCTTGGCTATGGCTACACCTTC	CASSQGRGLGYGYTF
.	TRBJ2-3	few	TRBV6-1	TGTGCCAGCAGTGAGTGGGCCGGCACAGATACGCAGTATTTT	CASSEWAGTDTQYF
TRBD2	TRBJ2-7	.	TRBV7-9	TGTGCCAGCAGCTTAGGGACAGGAGTAGCGGGAGGGTTCTACGAGCAGTACTTC	CASSLGTGVAGGFYEQYF
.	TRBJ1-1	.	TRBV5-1	TGCGCCAGCAGCTTCACAGGGATCACTGAAGCTTTCTTT	CASSFTGITEAFF
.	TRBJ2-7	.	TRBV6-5	TGTGCCAGCAGTTACTCGACTGTAGGGAGCTCCTACGAGCAGTACTTC	CASSYSTVGSSYEQYF
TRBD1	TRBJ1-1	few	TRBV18	TGTGCCAGCTCAGCCGGACAGGGGTTGAACACTGAAGCTTTCTTT	CASSAGQGLNTEAFF
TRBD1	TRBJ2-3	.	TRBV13	TGTGCCAGCAGCTCTGGACAGGAGTACACAGATACGCAGTATTTT	CASSSGQEYTDTQYF
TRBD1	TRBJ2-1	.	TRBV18	TGTGCCAGCTCACCCGTGACAGGGAATGAGCAGTTCTTC	CASSPVTGNEQFF
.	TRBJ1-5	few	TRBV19	TGTGCCAGCCAACTACAGGGAAATCAGCCCCAGCATTTT	CASQLQGNQPQHF
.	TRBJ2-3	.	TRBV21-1	TGTGCCAGCAGCAAAACCCGAAGGGAGAGGCCGACAGATACGCAGTATTTT	CASSKTRRERPTDTQYF
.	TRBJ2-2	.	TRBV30	TGTGCCTGGAGTTCGGGCAGGGGCTGGACCGGGGAGCTGTTTTTT	CAWSSGRGWTGELFF
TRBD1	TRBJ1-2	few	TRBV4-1	TGCGCCAGCAGCCAAGCCGGGACAGATGGCTACACCTTC	CASSQAGTDGYTF
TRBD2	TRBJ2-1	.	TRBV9	TGTGCCAGCAGCGTAGCTAGCGGGGTAAACAATGAGCAGTTCTTC	CASSVASGVNNEQFF
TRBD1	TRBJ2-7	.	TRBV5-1	TGCGCCAGCAGCGGCGGGACAGGGTCCTACGAGCAGTACTTC	CASSGGTGSYEQYF
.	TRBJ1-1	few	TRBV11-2	TGTGCCAGCAGCTTAGGCCCGGCTGTGCGGGCTTTCTTT	CASSLGPAVRAFF
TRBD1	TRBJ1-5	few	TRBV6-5	TGTGCCAGCAGTCGACAGGGGGCCGACAATCAGCCCCAGCATTTT	CASSRQGADNQPQHF
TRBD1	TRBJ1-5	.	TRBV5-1	TGCGCCAGCAGCTTGGGGGACAGGGAGGGTCAGCCCCAGCATTTT	CASSLGDREGQPQHF
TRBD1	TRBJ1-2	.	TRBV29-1	TGCAGCGTTGAAGATCGGGTGGACAGGGGAGATGGCTACACCTTC	CSVEDRVDRGDGYTF
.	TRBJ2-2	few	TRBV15	TGTGCCACCAGCATCGCGGGTGCCGGGGAGCTGTTTTTT	CATSIAGAGELFF
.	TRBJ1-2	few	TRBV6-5	TGTGCCAGCAGTTATCGGGGGTCCGGGTATGGCTACACCTTC	CASSYRGSGYGYTF
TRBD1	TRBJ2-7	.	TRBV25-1	TGTGCCAGCAGTGACTCCGGGACAGGAGGTTACGAGCAGTACTTC	CASSDSGTGGYEQYF
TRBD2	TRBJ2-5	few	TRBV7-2	TGTGCCAGCAGCTTTACTAGCGTAGAGACCCAGTACTTC	CASSFTSVETQYF
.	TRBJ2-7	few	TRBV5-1	TGCGCCAGCAGCCCGGCTCCCGGACAGTCCTACGAGCAGTACTTC	CASSPAPGQSYEQYF
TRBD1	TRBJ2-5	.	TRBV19	TGTGCCAGTAGTATAAGGGGGCTCTCCGAGACCCAGTACTTC	CASSIRGLSETQYF
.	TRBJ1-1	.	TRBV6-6	TGTGCCAGCACCGTAGCCCCGAACACTGAAGCTTTCTTT	CASTVAPNTEAFF
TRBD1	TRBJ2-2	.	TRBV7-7	TGTGCTAGCAGCGTAGACAGGGGTGACACCGGGGAGCTGTTTTTT	CASSVDRGDTGELFF
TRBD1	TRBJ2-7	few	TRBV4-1	TGCGCCAGCAGCCAATCAAAGGGACAGGGCACGAACTACGAGCAGTACTTC	CASSQSKGQGTNYEQYF
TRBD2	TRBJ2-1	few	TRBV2	TGTGCCAGCAACGAGCGGGAGACCTACAATGAGCAGTTCTTC	CASNERETYNEQFF
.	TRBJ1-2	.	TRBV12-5	TGTGCTAGTGGATATACAGGATATGGCTACACCTTC	CASGYTGYGYTF
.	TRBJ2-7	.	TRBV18	TGTGCCAGCTCACCAGGGGCGATAGTCTACGAGCAGTACTTC	CASSPGAIVYEQYF
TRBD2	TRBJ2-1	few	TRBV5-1	TGCGCCAGCAGCTCAAAGTCCGGACTAGCCAATGAGCAGTTCTTC	CASSSKSGLANEQFF
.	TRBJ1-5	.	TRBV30	TGTGCCTGGAGTGTACTAGGGGGGGAGGGTCAGCCCCAGCATTTT	CAWSVLGGEGQPQHF
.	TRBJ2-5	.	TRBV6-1	TGTGCCAGCAGTGAGCAAAGTCTCCTCGGGGAGACCCAGTACTTC	CASSEQSLLGETQYF
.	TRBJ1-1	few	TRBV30	TGTGCCTGGAGCGGCCAAACAGGCACTGAAGCTTTCTTT	CAWSGQTGTEAFF